The 13 T cell receptor beta chains reported below all come from one sample, sequenced in a study of T cells in severe cutaneous drug reactions. Libraries were made by iRepertoire multiplex PCR with TCR subtype-specific primers for bulk and single-cell sequencing. From its re-call of the multiplex PCR reads, TCRdb lists each CDR3 protein once, without DNA. Its clone listing holds about 6,600 distinct CDR3 sequences. The donors had carbamazepine-induced Stevens-Johnson syndrome or toxic epidermal necrolysis. Sequencing used cells from a skin blister. These receptors came from a human donor with toxic epidermal necrolysis, a severe cutaneous drug reaction.

The gene calls are TRBV4-3 and TRBJ2-7; the TRBD1 assignment by TCRdb is unverifiable without DNA. CDR1 is LGHNA, CDR2 YSLEER, per germline. This CDR3 region has 14 residues. This CDR3 reads CASSPSAGGYEQYF.

This clonotype is labeled hyperexpanded (1% or more) based on frequency. This chain joins TRBV27 and TRBJ2-1. In germline, CDR1 is MNHEY, CDR2 SMNVEV (reference sequence). The CDR3 is made up of 11 amino acids. Here the CDR3 reads CASLRGNEQFF.

V is TRBV20-1 and J is TRBJ2-7; TCRdb names TRBD1, which stays unverified in the absence of DNA. Germline CDR1 DFQATT, CDR2 SNEGSKA (reference sequence). The CDR3 has 11 amino acids. CDR3 residues: CSALDSYEQYF.

This sequence joins TRBV6-5 and TRBJ2-1; the D call of TRBD1 rests on TCRdb alone, since no DNA is present to check it. Germline V gene data show CDR1 as MNHEY and CDR2 as SVGAGI. The CDR3 totals 12 residues. CDR3 amino acids: CASGGSYNEQFF.

This clonotype is classed as medium-sized (0.01 to 0.1%) by frequency. The chain recombines TRBV28 with TRBJ2-3. The CDR3 is made up of 13 amino acids. Germline CDR1 and CDR2: MDHEN and SYDVKM. Here the CDR3 reads CASSFLVADTQYF.

The V call is TRBV27, the J call TRBJ1-2; TCRdb outputs TRBD1, but without DNA this stays unchecked. This CDR3 has 12 residues. Germline-derived CDR1 and CDR2 are MNHEY and SMNVEV (reference sequence). CDR3 residues: CASGGLLYGYTF.

This rearrangement joins TRBV27 to TRBJ1-1. Germline assignment: CDR1 MNHEY and CDR2 SMNVEV (reference sequence). The CDR3 is 14 residues long. The CDR3 loop is CASTDLGLNTEAFF.

The chain has TRBV6-6 and TRBJ1-4. This CDR3 contains 16 residues. Germline lookup yields CDR1 MNHNY and CDR2 SVGAGI (reference sequence). This CDR3 is CASSTGLITDNEKLFF.

This clonotype registers medium-sized (0.01 to 0.1%) by frequency. J is TRBJ2-7 and V is TRBV6-2 or TRBV6-3. The CDR3 spans 12 residues. Per germline, CDR1 MNHEY and CDR2 SVGEGT. The CDR3 protein is CASTQNRYEQYF.

The CDR3 reads CASNLQPSSYNSPLHF. The rearrangement uses TRBV5-1 and TRBJ1-6. Germline loops: CDR1 SGHRS, CDR2 YFSETQ. This CDR3 region has 16 residues.

In terms of frequency, this clonotype is medium-sized. The rearrangement joins TRBV30 to TRBJ2-3; the D call of TRBD1 rests on TCRdb alone, since no DNA is present to check it. The germline V gene encodes CDR1 GTSNPN and CDR2 SVGIG (reference sequence). CDR3 size: 13 residues. CDR3 residues: CAWSAPDTDTQYF.

The chain joins TRBV9 to TRBJ1-1; as DNA is missing, the TRBD1 call by TCRdb cannot be tested. Germline values: CDR1 SGDLS, CDR2 YYNGEE. The CDR3 length is 14 residues. The CDR3 is CASSVDLRGTEAFF. The whole variable domain, filled in from reference TRBV9 and TRBJ1-1, reads DSGVTQTPKHLITATGQRVTLRCSPRSGDLSVYWYQQSLDQGLQFLIQYYNGEERAKGNILERFSAQQFPDLHSELNLSSLELGDSALYFCASSVDLRGTEAFFGQGTRLTVV.

The V and J genes are TRBV28 and TRBJ1-1; TCRdb reports TRBD1, a call that lacks DNA to check it against. The germline CDR1 and CDR2 sequences are MDHEN and SYDVKM. The CDR3 sequence is 13 residues long. The CDR3 is CASSPTGGNEAFF.